This T cell receptor beta chain is from a study of CD8+ T cells in alopecia areata. Study-level information: In an open-label trial, patients got 5 to 10 mg tofacitinib twice daily.

Study-level results: Sharing of TCRs across patients appeared less clear than in mice, possibly for HLA-related reasons. Alphabeta T cells residing in normal skin are also sequenced in scalp samples.

Germline loops: CDR1 ENHRY, CDR2 SYGVKD. The CDR3 runs to 13 residues. Trimming cost V 2 bases and J 1 base, with 6 bases left between them. Extracted from the samples, RNA was reverse transcribed into cDNA to serve as the sequencing template. Clones were read by immunoSEQ multiplex PCR, and TCRdb kept only the in-frame ones, dropping some. The sample yields 150,000 to 200,000 clones, more than 55% seen once. Treatment here: oral pan-JAK inhibitor, 5-10 mg twice daily. In alopecia areata patients, both lesional scalp punch biopsies and peripheral blood were collected. A remark on this clone: Antigen: not known. The sample holds other DNA sequences that translate to the same CDR3.

V and J are TRBV10-3 and TRBJ2-7; D is ambiguous. The sequencing here drew on CD4+ T cells sorted from blood, taken at approximately week 50, from a patient treated with tofacitinib. This clonotype was sampled from a human donor with alopecia areata. The CDR3: CAISEGTSYEQYF. CDR3 DNA sequence: TGTGCCATCAGTGAGGGCACATCCTACGAGCAGTACTTC.